The 28 T cell receptor beta chains below come from one sample, sequenced in a study of blood T cell repertoires in COVID-19. The table came from immunoSEQ multiplex PCR; TCRdb's copy has only in-frame clones and leaves some out. The sample lists 200,000 or so clones, more than 85% occurring once. Material for sequencing was peripheral blood. These receptors were collected from a man between 60 and 75 years old with COVID-19, enrolled during active disease.

This clone was seen once. The J gene is TRBJ1-2, the V gene TRBV12-3 or TRBV12-4; D not certain. This CDR3 region has 11 residues. The V gene lost 5 bases and the J gene lost 1 base, with 2 bases spanning the gap. CDR3 sequence reads: CASSLNYGYTF. In nucleotides, the CDR3 is TGTGCCAGCAGTCTTAACTATGGCTACACCTTC.

The chain recombines TRBV3-1 (or the pseudogene TRBV3-2) with TRBJ1-6; no clear D. This CDR3 spans 14 amino acids. Germline-derived CDR1 and CDR2 are LGHDT and YNNKEL (reference sequence). V lost 4 bases and J lost 5, with 9 bases in between. The CDR3 protein is CASSRRTDNSPLHF. CDR3 nucleotides: TGTGCCAGCAGCCGGAGGACGGATAATTCACCCCTCCACTTT.

The genes are TRBV18 and TRBJ1-1; TRBD1 agrees at 8 bases. V lost 4 bases, J lost 3 bases, and 10 bases stayed unmatched. Germline assignment: CDR1 KGHSH and CDR2 LQKENI. This CDR3 contains 16 residues. The CDR3 nucleotides read TGTGCCAGCTCACGAGACAGGGGTTTATCGGACACTGAAGCTTTCTTT. It encodes CASSRDRGLSDTEAFF.

This clone was seen just once. This rearrangement joins TRBV27 to TRBJ1-3, with 9 nucleotides matching TRBD1. The V and J ends lost 4 bases and 1 base, in that order; junction bases with no gene match: 5. This CDR3 has 16 residues. CDR1 and CDR2 from the germline V gene are MNHEY and SMNVEV (reference sequence). DNA of the CDR3: TGTGCCAGCAGTTCGCACAGGGGGCAGTCTGGAAACACCATATATTTT. Residues: CASSSHRGQSGNTIYF.

The gene calls are TRBV5-4 and TRBJ1-1; 7 nucleotides agree with TRBD1. The CDR3 loop spans 14 amino acids. Looked up from germline, CDR1 is SGHNT and CDR2 is YYREEE (reference sequence). The trim removed 5 bases at V and 1 base at J, leaving 5 bases unmatched. CDR3 DNA: TGTGCCAGCAGAAGACAGGGCGGGAACACTGAAGCTTTCTTT. This gives the protein CASRRQGGNTEAFF. Full variable domain (outside the CDR3, taken from reference TRBV5-4 and TRBJ1-1): ETGVTQSPTHLIKTRGQQVTLRCSSQSGHNTVSWYQQALGQGPQFIFQYYREEENGRGNFPPRFSGLQFPNYSSELNVNALELDDSALYLCASRRQGGNTEAFFGQGTRLTVV.

CDR3 sequence (DNA): TGTGCCAGCTCCCTCCGGGACAGGGTCTCTGGAAACACCATATATTTT. Its protein product is CASSLRDRVSGNTIYF. The J gene is TRBJ1-3, the V gene TRBV18, with 9 bases identical to TRBD1. V lost 6 bases and J lost 0; bases outside the gene matches: 6. The CDR3 has 16 residues. Germline V CDR1 and CDR2: KGHSH, LQKENI.

The chain links TRBV21-1 to TRBJ1-5; the DNA was not used to check the table's D call, TRBD1. TRBV21-1 is given as a pseudogene. This CDR3 spans 14 amino acids. This CDR3 is CASSKRDSYQPQHF. For the CDR3, the DNA is TGTGCCAGCAGCAAACGGGACAGCTATCAGCCCCAGCATTTT.

This chain uses TRBV9 with TRBJ2-2, with D possibly being TRBD2 (5 bases). Trimming stripped 0 bases from V and 0 bases from J, with 9 bases between. Germline V lookup: CDR1 SGDLS, CDR2 YYNGEE. The CDR3 has 16 residues. For the CDR3, the DNA is TGTGCCAGCAGCGTAGGCCCACTAGCGAACACCGGGGAGCTGTTTTTT. This gives the protein CASSVGPLANTGELFF. Full variable domain (missing parts from reference TRBV9 and TRBJ2-2): DSGVTQTPKHLITATGQRVTLRCSPRSGDLSVYWYQQSLDQGLQFLIQYYNGEERAKGNILERFSAQQFPDLHSELNLSSLELGDSALYFCASSVGPLANTGELFFGEGSRLTVL.

This clone came up a few times. V and J are TRBV27 and TRBJ1-5, with TRBD1 as a possible D gene (5 bases). Looked up from germline, CDR1 is MNHEY and CDR2 is SMNVEV (reference sequence). V dropped 5 bases and J dropped 0 bases, with 17 bases sitting between them. This CDR3 is 17 amino acids long. Here the CDR3 reads CASSPNAGGGSNQPQHF. In DNA, the CDR3 is TGTGCCAGCAGTCCGAACGCCGGGGGTGGTAGCAATCAGCCCCAGCATTTT.

This clone was counted once. The chain has TRBV6-5 and TRBJ2-7, with 10 bases that match TRBD1. Trimming took 6 bases from V and 4 from J; bases not matched to a gene: 6. CDR1 is MNHEY, CDR2 SVGAGI, per germline. The CDR3 extends over 14 amino acids. The CDR3 reads CASRLRTGGYEQYF. The CDR3 DNA reads as TGTGCCAGCAGACTACGGACAGGGGGGTACGAGCAGTACTTC.

The genes are TRBV19 and TRBJ2-1; 7 nucleotides line up with TRBD2. The germline CDR1 and CDR2 sequences are LNHDA and SQIVND (reference sequence). The CDR3 is 16 residues long. Losses at the gene ends were 4 bases for V and 9 bases for J; bases not matched to a gene: 15. CDR3 sequence reads: CASSKTYPSGAGEQFF. CDR3 bases: TGTGCCAGTAGTAAAACTTACCCCAGCGGGGCAGGTGAGCAGTTCTTC.

J is TRBJ2-1 and V is TRBV5-1; TRBD2 aligns across 10 bases. With V trimmed by 3 bases and J by 3 bases, 6 bases remained unmatched. The CDR3 spans 16 residues. In germline, CDR1 is SGHRS, CDR2 YFSETQ. CDR3 sequence: CASSSSGGALYNEQFF. The CDR3 DNA sequence: TGCGCCAGCAGCTCGAGCGGGGGGGCTCTCTACAATGAGCAGTTCTTC.

This sequence joins TRBV21-1 and TRBJ1-5; the D call of TRBD1 is as the table states it, not checked on the DNA. TRBV21-1 is classified as a pseudogene. This CDR3 spans 18 amino acids. The CDR3 DNA reads as TGTGCCAGCAGCAAATACGAAGGGACAGCGGCTAGCAATCAGCCCCAGCATTTT. This encodes CASSKYEGTAASNQPQHF.

The gene calls are TRBV29-1 and TRBJ1-1; 7 bases match TRBD1. CDR1 and CDR2 (germline): SQVTM, ANQGSEA. This CDR3 spans 13 amino acids. The J segment lost 1 base and the V segment lost 7 bases, leaving 6 bases of the junction unmatched. CDR3 region: CSAPGGTNTEAFF. The CDR3 coding sequence is TGCAGCGCACCAGGGGGTACGAACACTGAAGCTTTCTTT.

This chain uses TRBV28 with TRBJ2-7; 7 positions match TRBD2. Looked up from germline, CDR1 is MDHEN and CDR2 is SYDVKM. J was trimmed by 7 bases and V by 5 bases; bases with no gene match: 8. This CDR3 comprises 13 residues. The CDR3 DNA follows: TGTGCCAGCAGTCAACCAGGCGGGGGTGAGCAGTACTTC. Amino acid sequence: CASSQPGGGEQYF.

This rearrangement joins TRBV19 to TRBJ1-5; no reliable D call. This CDR3 contains 16 residues. With 1 base removed from V and 6 bases from J, the gap between germline ends came to 16 bases. The germline V gene has CDR1 LNHDA and CDR2 SQIVND (reference sequence). The CDR3 DNA sequence: TGTGCCAGTAGTATAGGAAAGGAGATTCGGAGTCAGCCCCAGCATTTT. This sequence encodes CASSIGKEIRSQPQHF.

The gene calls are TRBV24-1 and TRBJ1-5, with D tentatively TRBD1 (6 bases). The CDR3 contains 15 residues. Germline values: CDR1 KGHDR, CDR2 SFDVKD. Between the trimmed V and J ends, which lost 4 bases and 0 bases, there was a span of 9 bases. CDR3 nucleotide sequence: TGTGCCACCAGTGAAGGACAGTATAGCAATCAGCCCCAGCATTTT. This translates into CATSEGQYSNQPQHF.

J is TRBJ2-2 and V is TRBV28, with 7 bases that match TRBD1. Germline V lookup: CDR1 MDHEN, CDR2 SYDVKM. The V and J ends lost 7 bases and 1 base, in that order; junction bases with no gene match: 6. This CDR3 has 15 residues. This CDR3 reads CASIWAGGNTGELFF. In DNA form, the CDR3 reads TGTGCCAGCATCTGGGCAGGGGGGAACACCGGGGAGCTGTTTTTT.

This clone appeared a single time. V usage is TRBV2 and J usage is TRBJ2-7; 9 nucleotides agree with TRBD2. The CDR3 has 15 residues. The germline V gene encodes CDR1 SNHLY and CDR2 FYNNEI. V was pared by 4 bases and J by 3 bases, with 7 bases of the junction left unmatched. CDR3: CASSGGTSTDYEQYF. DNA for the CDR3: TGTGCCAGCAGTGGGGGGACTAGCACTGACTACGAGCAGTACTTC.

This chain joins TRBV9 and TRBJ2-1, with 10 bases that match TRBD2. V dropped 4 bases and J dropped 4; count of bases not matched to a gene: 14. The V gene's germline CDR1 is SGDLS and CDR2 YYNGEE. The length of the CDR3 is 18 residues. CDR3 in amino acids: CASSPSTSGIGVYNEQFF. The CDR3 DNA follows: TGTGCCAGCAGCCCGTCAACTAGCGGGATAGGGGTTTACAATGAGCAGTTCTTC.

This clone was seen once. V usage is TRBV19 and J usage is TRBJ2-2; 8 bases are shared with TRBD2. J lost 4 bases, V lost 3 bases, and 1 base had no gene match. Germline V CDR1 and CDR2: LNHDA, SQIVND (reference sequence). The CDR3 is 14 amino acids. CDR3 region: CASSITSGTGELFF. DNA for the CDR3: TGTGCCAGTAGTATCACTAGCGGCACCGGGGAGCTGTTTTTT. The full variable domain, completed using reference TRBV19 and TRBJ2-2, is DGGITQSPKYLFRKEGQNVTLSCEQNLNHDAMYWYRQDPGQGLRLIYYSQIVNDFQKGDIAEGYSVSREKKESFPLTVTSAQKNPTAFYLCASSITSGTGELFFGEGSRLTVL.

This clone was seen more than once but under ten times. In DNA, the CDR3 is TGTGCCACCAGGATAATTCAGGGGGGAAGTTGGTATGGCTACACCTTC. It specifies CATRIIQGGSWYGYTF. The genes are TRBV24-1 and TRBJ1-2, with 7 bases aligning to TRBD1. CDR3 length: 16 residues. V lost 7 bases to trimming and J lost 5 bases; unmatched junction nucleotides: 15. Germline-derived CDR1 and CDR2 are KGHDR and SFDVKD.

The chain is built from TRBV10-2 and TRBJ2-3; TRBD2 aligns across 11 bases. Trimming cost V 9 bases and J 2 bases; bases outside gene matches: 7. Germline V lookup: CDR1 WSHSY, CDR2 SAAADI. The CDR3 covers 15 residues. The DNA for the CDR3 is TGCGCCAGACATAGCGGGAGGGGTCCCACAGATACGCAGTATTTT. Encoded protein: CARHSGRGPTDTQYF.

The DNA of the CDR3 is TGTGCCAGCAGTTCCCACACCCCACAGGAATCCTATGGCTACACCTTC. Its protein is CASSSHTPQESYGYTF. This chain joins TRBV27 and TRBJ1-2; the D gene is possibly TRBD1 (5 bases). The germline gives CDR1 MNHEY, CDR2 SMNVEV (reference sequence). V was pared by 4 bases and J by 4 bases, with 19 bases between. The CDR3 runs to 16 residues.

The V call is TRBV5-1, the J call TRBJ2-1; 9 bases match TRBD1. J lost 8 bases, V lost 1 base, and 7 bases had no gene match. The germline gives CDR1 SGHRS, CDR2 YFSETQ. This CDR3 spans 15 amino acids. The CDR3 DNA sequence: TGCGCCAGCAGCTTGCAGACAGGGGGAAGGGATGAGCAGTTCTTC. It yields the protein CASSLQTGGRDEQFF.

The rearrangement links TRBV6-2 or TRBV6-3 to TRBJ1-1; D not resolved. Trimming removed 2 bases at V and 5 bases at J, with 12 bases between. Germline CDR1 MNHEY, CDR2 SVGEGT. The CDR3 has 14 residues. The chain's CDR3 is CASSYPGKSTEAFF. CDR3 DNA: TGTGCCAGCAGTTACCCAGGAAAAAGTACTGAAGCTTTCTTT.

The chain carries TRBV18 and TRBJ1-6; D is possibly TRBD1 (6 bases). This CDR3 is 15 amino acids long. Germline loops: CDR1 KGHSH, CDR2 LQKENI. Between the trimmed V and J ends, which lost 6 bases and 8 bases, there was a span of 17 bases. In DNA form, the CDR3 reads TGTGCCAGCTCGCGGGAGGGGAGGGGGTATTCACCCCTCCACTTT. It encodes CASSREGRGYSPLHF. Full variable domain (rest looked up from reference TRBV18 and TRBJ1-6): NAGVMQNPRHLVRRRGQEARLRCSPMKGHSHVYWYRQLPEEGLKFMVYLQKENIIDESGMPKERFSAEFPKEGPSILRIQQVVRGDSAAYFCASSREGRGYSPLHFGNGTRLTVT.

CDR3 amino acids: CASTHRTGNNEQFF. The CDR3 nucleotides read TGTGCCAGCACCCACCGGACAGGAAACAATGAGCAGTTCTTC. The chain is built from TRBV6-5 and TRBJ2-1; 7 positions agree with TRBD1. CDR1 is MNHEY, CDR2 SVGAGI, per germline. The V and J ends lost 7 bases and 5 bases, in that order; junction bases with no gene match: 8. The CDR3 contains 14 residues.